The 7 T cell receptor beta chains reported below all come from one sample, sequenced in a study of early T cells in non-severe SARS-CoV-2 infection (dated by TCRdb to about 2021). Library preparation was by 5' RACE. TCRdb records NextSeq 500 as the sequencer. Starting from the raw public reads, TCRdb applied fastp trimming at Q25, assembled clones with MiXCR and retained in-frame beta chains. Each CDR3 protein appears once, grouped with its most common genes and DNA. The sample yields 62,000 or so distinct CDR3 sequences; less than 9.5% were counted once. 13% of the sample is held by the ten biggest clonotypes. The source material was whole blood, sampled at baseline. The receptors come from an adult who was a healthcare worker with PCR-confirmed SARS-CoV-2 infection or an uninfected control (not recorded which).

V usage is TRBV29-1 and J usage is TRBJ1-3; TRBD1 aligns across 9 bases. Germline V gene lookup returns CDR1 SQVTM and CDR2 ANQGSEA. The V segment lost 5 bases and the J segment 9 bases; nucleotides outside the gene matches: 11. The CDR3 length is 14 residues. The CDR3 is CSVTTGGPRGTIYF. CDR3 nucleotide sequence: TGCAGCGTTACGACAGGGGGTCCTCGGGGCACCATATATTTT.

This clonotype was observed many times. The chain uses TRBV30 and TRBJ2-7, with D tentatively TRBD1 (6 bases). The ends were cut back, 3 bases at V and 2 bases at J, with 17 bases in the middle. Germline V gene sequence: CDR1 GTSNPN, CDR2 SVGIG (reference sequence). This CDR3 region has 15 residues. The CDR3 is CAWRGTPGMPYEQYF. The CDR3 DNA reads TGTGCCTGGAGGGGGACACCTGGCATGCCCTACGAGCAGTACTTC.

Only a few counts were recorded for this clonotype. The chain uses TRBV11-2 and TRBJ2-5, with TRBD2 matching over 9 bases. The CDR3 has 15 residues. Trimming removed 5 bases from V and 0 bases from J; junction bases left unmatched: 4. Germline V gene lookup returns CDR1 SGHAT and CDR2 FQNNGV. The CDR3 spells CASSAGTSNQETQYF. As DNA, the CDR3 is TGTGCCAGCAGCGCGGGGACTAGCAACCAAGAGACCCAGTACTTC.

This clonotype was counted at least ten times. The chain employs TRBV6-2 or TRBV6-3 and TRBJ2-1, with D perhaps given as TRBD1 or TRBD2 (5 bases each). The V and J ends lost 4 bases and 8 bases respectively, with 15 bases between them. The CDR3 runs 14 residues. Looked up from germline, CDR1 is MNHEY and CDR2 is SVGEGT. The CDR3 is CASSFGTEGHEQFF. The CDR3 DNA reads TGTGCCAGCAGTTTTGGAACTGAGGGGCATGAGCAGTTCTTC.

Many counts were recorded for this clonotype. The J gene is TRBJ1-2, the V gene TRBV30; 7 bases align to TRBD1. The V gene end was trimmed by 5 bases and the J gene end by 7 bases; junction bases not matched to a gene: 7. The CDR3 runs to 12 residues. Germline CDR1 reads GTSNPN; CDR2 reads SVGIG (reference sequence). CDR3 coding DNA: TGTGCCTGGGCACAGGGGATGGGTGGCTACACCTTC. It encodes CAWAQGMGGYTF.

This clonotype appeared many times. V usage is TRBV4-2 and J usage is TRBJ2-1, with 12 bases fitting TRBD2. The CDR3 runs 18 residues. The germline V gene encodes CDR1 LGHNA and CDR2 YNFKEQ. The V gene end was trimmed by 3 bases and the J gene end by 7 bases; junction bases not matched to a gene: 13. CDR3 in amino acids: CASSHRTSGDTTSNEQFF. The CDR3 DNA reads TGTGCCAGCAGCCACCGGACTAGCGGGGATACTACATCGAATGAGCAGTTCTTC.

In this sample, this clonotype turned up many times. This chain links TRBV6-2 or TRBV6-3 with TRBJ2-3; TRBD2 agrees at 11 bases. Germline loops: CDR1 MNHEY, CDR2 SVGEGT. The V gene end was trimmed by 2 bases and the J gene end by 6 bases; junction bases not matched to a gene: 7. This CDR3 contains 16 residues. CDR3 region: CASSYLAGGRPDTQYF. For the CDR3, the DNA is TGTGCCAGCAGTTACCTAGCGGGAGGCCGTCCTGATACGCAGTATTTT.